The T cell receptor (beta chain) under discussion was sequenced for a study of blood T cell repertoires in COVID-19. Study-level information: There were acute and convalescent COVID-19 samples, and they came from the United States, Italy and Spain. Nucleic acid was either cDNA or gDNA, and it came from T cells, B-cell-depleted T cells, or PBMCs.

With V trimmed by 7 bases and J by 5 bases, 4 bases remained unmatched. CDR3 length: 13 residues. Profiled with immunoSEQ multiplex PCR; TCRdb holds only in-frame clones, not every one. The sample yields under 250,000 clones, approximately 84% seen once. The TCR originated in a woman of 80 years or more with acute or convalescent COVID-19. The chain has TRBV12-3 or TRBV12-4 and TRBJ2-2; 7 bases fit TRBD2. Sequencing was performed on peripheral blood. The CDR3 reads CASKGGGTGELFF. CDR3 DNA sequence: TGTGCCAGCAAGGGCGGGGGAACCGGGGAGCTGTTTTTT.